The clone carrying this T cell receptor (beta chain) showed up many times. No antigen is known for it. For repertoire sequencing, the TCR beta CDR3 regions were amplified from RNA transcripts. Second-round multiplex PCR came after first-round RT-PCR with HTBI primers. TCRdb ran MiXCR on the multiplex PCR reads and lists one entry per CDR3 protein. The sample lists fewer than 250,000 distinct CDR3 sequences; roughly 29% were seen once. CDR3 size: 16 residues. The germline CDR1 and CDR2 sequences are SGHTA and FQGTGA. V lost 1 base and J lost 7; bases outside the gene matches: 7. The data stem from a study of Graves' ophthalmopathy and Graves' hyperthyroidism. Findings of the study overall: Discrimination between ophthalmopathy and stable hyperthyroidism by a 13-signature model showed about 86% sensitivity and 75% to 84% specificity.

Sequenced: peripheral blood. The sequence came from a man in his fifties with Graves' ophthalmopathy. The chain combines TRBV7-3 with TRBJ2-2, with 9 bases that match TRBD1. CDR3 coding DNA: TGTGCCAGCAGCTTAAATCTGGGACAGGGCCACGGGGAGCTGTTTTTT. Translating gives CASSLNLGQGHGELFF.